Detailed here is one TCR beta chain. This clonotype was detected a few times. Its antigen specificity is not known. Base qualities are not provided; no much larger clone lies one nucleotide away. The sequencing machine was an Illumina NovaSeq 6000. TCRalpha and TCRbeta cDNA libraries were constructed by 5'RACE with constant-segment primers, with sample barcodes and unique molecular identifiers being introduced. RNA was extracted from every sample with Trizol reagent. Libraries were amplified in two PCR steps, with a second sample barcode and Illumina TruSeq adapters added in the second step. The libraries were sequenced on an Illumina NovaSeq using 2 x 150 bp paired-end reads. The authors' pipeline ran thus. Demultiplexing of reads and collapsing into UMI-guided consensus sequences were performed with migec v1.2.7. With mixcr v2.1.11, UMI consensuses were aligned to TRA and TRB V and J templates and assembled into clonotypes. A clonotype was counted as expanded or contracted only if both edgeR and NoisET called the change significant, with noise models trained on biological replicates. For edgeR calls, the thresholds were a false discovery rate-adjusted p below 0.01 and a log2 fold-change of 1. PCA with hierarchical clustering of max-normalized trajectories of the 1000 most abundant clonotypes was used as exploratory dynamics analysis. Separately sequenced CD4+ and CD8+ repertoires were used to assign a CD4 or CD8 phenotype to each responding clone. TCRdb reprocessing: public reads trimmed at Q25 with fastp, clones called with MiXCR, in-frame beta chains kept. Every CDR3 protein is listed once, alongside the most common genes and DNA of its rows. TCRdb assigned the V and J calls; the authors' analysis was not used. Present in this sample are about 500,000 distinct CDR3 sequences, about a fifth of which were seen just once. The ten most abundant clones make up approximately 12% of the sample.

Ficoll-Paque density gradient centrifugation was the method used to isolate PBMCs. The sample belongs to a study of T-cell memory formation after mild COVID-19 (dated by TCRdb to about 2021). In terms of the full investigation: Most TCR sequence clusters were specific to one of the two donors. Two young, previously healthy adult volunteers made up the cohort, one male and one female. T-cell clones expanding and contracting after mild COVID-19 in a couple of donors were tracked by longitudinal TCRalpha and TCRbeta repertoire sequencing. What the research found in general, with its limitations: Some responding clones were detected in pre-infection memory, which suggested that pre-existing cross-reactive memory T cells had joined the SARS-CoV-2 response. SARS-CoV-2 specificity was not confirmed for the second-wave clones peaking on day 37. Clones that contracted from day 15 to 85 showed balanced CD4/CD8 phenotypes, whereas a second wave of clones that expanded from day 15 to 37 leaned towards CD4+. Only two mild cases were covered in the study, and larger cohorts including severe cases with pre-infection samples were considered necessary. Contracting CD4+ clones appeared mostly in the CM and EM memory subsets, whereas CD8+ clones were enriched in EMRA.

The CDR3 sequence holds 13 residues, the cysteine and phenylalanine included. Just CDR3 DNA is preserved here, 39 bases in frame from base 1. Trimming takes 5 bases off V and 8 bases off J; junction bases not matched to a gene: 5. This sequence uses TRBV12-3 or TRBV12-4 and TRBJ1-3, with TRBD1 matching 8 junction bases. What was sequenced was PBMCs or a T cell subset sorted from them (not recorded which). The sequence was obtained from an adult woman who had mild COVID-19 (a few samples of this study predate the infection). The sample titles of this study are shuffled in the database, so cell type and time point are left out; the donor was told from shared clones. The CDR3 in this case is CASSGRGRHTIYF. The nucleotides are TGTGCCAGCAGTGGCAGGGGGCGGCACACCATATATTTT.